This note documents a single T cell receptor beta chain sequence. CDR3 length equals 13 residues. Germline V lookup: CDR1 SNHLY, CDR2 FYNNEI. Trimming cost V 6 bases and J 1 base, with 8 bases left between them. Profiling of TCR beta VDJ combinations and CDR3 sequences used genomic DNA as template. One entry per CDR3 protein results from TCRdb running MiXCR on the reads. The profile covers 130,000 or so distinct CDR3 sequences, with 41% appearing a single time and 8.4% taken by the ten largest. This sample is part of a study of CD8+CD57+ T cells in acquired aplastic anemia. Whole-study context: Across the sorted CD4+ and CD8+ cells, DNA amounts averaged about 3.2 ug.

This chain connects TRBV2 to TRBJ2-3; maybe TRBD1 (5 bases). This sequence was found in a human donor in good health, serving as a control. The sequenced sample consisted of sorted CD4+, CD8+, or CD8+CD57+ T cells (not recorded which) from PBMCs. The CDR3 DNA is TGTGCCAGCAGCGCACAGGGCACAGATACGCAGTATTTT. It is translated as CASSAQGTDTQYF.